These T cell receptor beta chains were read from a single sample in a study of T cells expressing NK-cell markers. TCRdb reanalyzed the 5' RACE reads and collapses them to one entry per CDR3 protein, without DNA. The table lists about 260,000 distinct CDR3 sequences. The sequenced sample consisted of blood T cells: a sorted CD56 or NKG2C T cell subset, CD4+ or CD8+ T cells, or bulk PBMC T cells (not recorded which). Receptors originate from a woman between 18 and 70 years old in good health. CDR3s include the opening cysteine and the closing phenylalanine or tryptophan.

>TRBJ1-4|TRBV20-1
CSAPRTGATNEKLFF
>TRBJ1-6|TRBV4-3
CASSQDLTPSPLHF
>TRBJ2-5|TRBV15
CATSRDPQYQETQYF
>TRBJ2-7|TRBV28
CASTSRYEQYF
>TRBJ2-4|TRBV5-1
CASSLNRGNIQYF
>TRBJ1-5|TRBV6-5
CASSYSKAFQPQHF
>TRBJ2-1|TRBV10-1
CASSVAGGSSQFF
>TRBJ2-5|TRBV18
CASSPRASNSQETQYF
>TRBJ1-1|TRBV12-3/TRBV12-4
CASSPGTGFEAFF
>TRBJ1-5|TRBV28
CASSLIGWAGGSNQPQHF
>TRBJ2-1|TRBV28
CASSVEGGPVRNEQFF
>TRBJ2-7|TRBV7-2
CASSFGLAGGYEQYF
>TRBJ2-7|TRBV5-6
CASSPWDTGYEQYF
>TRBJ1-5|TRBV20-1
CSARSGTPNQPQHF
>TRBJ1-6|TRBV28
CASSQRGGGDNSPLHF
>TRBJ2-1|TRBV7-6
CASSLGQGVGDEQFF
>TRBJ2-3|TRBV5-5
CASSMRGTDTQYF
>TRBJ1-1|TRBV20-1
CSARDLGGITEAFF
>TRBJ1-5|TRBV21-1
CASSTTGTGIFQPQHF
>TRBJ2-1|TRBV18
CASSPLPAGSYNEQFF
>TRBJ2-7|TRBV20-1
CSAPGVTYEQYF
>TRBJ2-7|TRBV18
CASSPPGAGGPSGTYEQYF
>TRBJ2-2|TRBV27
CASSPFLAGAQKNTGELFF
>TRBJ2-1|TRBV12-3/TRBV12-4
CASSFGTGGLEQFF
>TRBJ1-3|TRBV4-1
CASSQEFGGRSGNTIYF
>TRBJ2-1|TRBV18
CASSRKDTVYNEQFF
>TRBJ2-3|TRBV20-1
CSARDPSRATSLHTQYF
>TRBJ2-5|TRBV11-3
CASSLQGSETQYF
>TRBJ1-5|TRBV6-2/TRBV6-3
CASSYGQGVEPQHF
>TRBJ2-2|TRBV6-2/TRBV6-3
CASSYSVLAGGTGELFF
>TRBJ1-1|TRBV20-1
CSAPMKGLNTEAFF
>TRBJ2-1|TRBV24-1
CATSERGRDNNEQFF
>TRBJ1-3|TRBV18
CASSRGTESGNTIYF
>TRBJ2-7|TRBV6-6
CASSPLDEQYF
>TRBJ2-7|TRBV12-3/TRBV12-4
CASSGPGAGYEQYF
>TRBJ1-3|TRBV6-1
CASKRGVLSSGNTIYF
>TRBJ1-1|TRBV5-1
CASSPGRMAEAFF
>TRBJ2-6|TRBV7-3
CASSSWTPSGANVLTF
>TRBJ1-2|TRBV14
CASSQSGVDGYTF
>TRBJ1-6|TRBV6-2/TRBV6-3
CASSYGTVSPLHF
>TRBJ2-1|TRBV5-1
CASSGNYNEQFF
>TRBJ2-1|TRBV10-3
CAIGEREPSYNEQFF
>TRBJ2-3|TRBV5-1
CASSVQTGGTQYF
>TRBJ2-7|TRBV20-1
CSARDRGGRGSIREQYF
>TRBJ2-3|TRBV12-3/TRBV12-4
CASSLFSGSPDTQYF
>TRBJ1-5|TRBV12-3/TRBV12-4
CASSLATWGNQPQHF
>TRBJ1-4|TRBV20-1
CSARDSGRTNEKLFF
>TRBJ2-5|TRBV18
CASSPGQKETQYF
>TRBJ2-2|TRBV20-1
CSARDRGKGGELFF
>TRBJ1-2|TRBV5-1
CASSPRVSLDGYTF
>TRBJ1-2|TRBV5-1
CASSLGQLNYGYTF
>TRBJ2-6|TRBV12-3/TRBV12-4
CASKSGVGSGANVLTF